This T cell receptor beta chain stems from a study of blood T cells in healthy people across ages. Notes on the study in general: Donors of long life had a larger count of naive CD4+ cells and greater diversity than aged donors.

Germline CDR1 and CDR2: MDHEN and SYDVKM. The junction had 5 bases not matched to a gene; V was cut back by 5 bases and J by 2 bases. CDR3 size: 16 residues. Comments on this clonotype: Antigen specificity is unknown.

Then a second PCR, running roughly 7 to 11 cycles, was carried out with a sample-barcoded 5' primer and a J-beta primer mix. TCRdb re-analysed the 5' RACE reads in MiXCR, keeping a single row per CDR3 protein. The sample records approximately 900,000 distinct CDR3 sequences, about 29% being singletons. These data also featured in a second study, about T cells of mothers and their children.

The source material was blood. The receptor's source is a woman between 40 and 50 years old in good health. The rearrangement uses TRBV28 and TRBJ2-3; 12 bases align to TRBD2. CDR3 region: CASSPPSGRVTDTQYF. The CDR3 bases are TGTGCCAGCAGTCCCCCTAGCGGGAGGGTCACAGATACGCAGTATTTT.